This passage covers 16 T cell receptor beta chains from one sample sequenced in a study of human T cells and chemical hapten exposure. Each CDR3 protein is one row after TCRdb ran MiXCR on the RACE reads. The sample records about 380,000 distinct CDR3 sequences, nearly 5% being singletons. Time point meaning: patch test 1, 2 weeks after DPC sensitization. The treatment here: therapeutic diphenylcyclopropenone sensitization with weekly scalp DPC. The sample in question was whole blood, obtained in connection with sensitization to the hapten diphenylcyclopropenone (DPC). The receptor source for this set is a woman aged 45-65 years with alopecia areata. Some clones in this sample may be carry-over from other donors' samples.

The rearrangement joins TRBV2 to TRBJ2-7; D is possibly TRBD2 (6 bases). Trimming stripped 11 bases from V and 6 bases from J, with 20 bases between. The CDR3 is made up of 13 amino acids. The germline CDR1 and CDR2 sequences are SNHLY and FYNNEI. CDR3 nucleotide sequence: TGTGCCGCCAGGAGGGAATTATCCGGCGAGCAGTACTTC. Translating gives CAARRELSGEQYF.

The genes are TRBV20-1 and TRBJ1-4, with D maybe TRBD1 (5 bases). The CDR3 runs 14 residues. Germline assignment: CDR1 DFQATT and CDR2 SNEGSKA (reference sequence). V gave up 0 bases and J gave up 5 bases, with 10 bases separating them. The CDR3 sequence is CSARDGGLNEKLFF. DNA of the CDR3: TGCAGTGCTAGAGACGGGGGTTTAAATGAAAAACTGTTTTTT.

This clonotype was seen more than once but under ten times. This chain uses TRBV10-3 with TRBJ2-3; D is unclear. Looked up from germline, CDR1 is ENHRY and CDR2 is SYGVKD. The germline V and J ends were trimmed by 2 bases and 2 bases, with 11 bases remaining between them. The CDR3 has 15 residues. The CDR3 reads CAISESSSYTDTQYF. CDR3 bases: TGTGCCATCAGTGAGAGTAGCTCTTACACAGATACGCAGTATTTT.

At least ten counts were recorded for this clonotype. V usage is TRBV29-1 and J usage is TRBJ2-7; D possibly matches TRBD1 or TRBD2 (6 bases each). V was cut by 7 bases and J by 1 base, with 11 bases left in between. The germline V gene encodes CDR1 SQVTM and CDR2 ANQGSEA. The CDR3 extends over 12 amino acids. This CDR3 is CSAVGGSYEQYF. Written as DNA, the CDR3 is TGCAGCGCCGTAGGGGGGTCCTACGAGCAGTACTTC.

This clonotype was counted only a few times. The gene calls are TRBV5-5 and TRBJ1-3; D call uncertain. From germline, CDR1 is SGHKS and CDR2 YYEKEE (reference sequence). V lost 3 bases and J lost 3, with 13 bases in between. The CDR3 spans 15 residues. CDR3: CASSSVGFDGNTIYF. The CDR3 nucleotides are TGTGCCAGCAGCTCCGTGGGGTTCGATGGAAACACCATATATTTT.

In its sample, this clonotype was seen many times. This chain links TRBV5-5 with TRBJ2-7; 8 positions match TRBD2. V lost 4 bases, J lost 1 base, and 10 bases stayed unmatched. Germline CDR1 SGHKS, CDR2 YYEKEE (reference sequence). The CDR3 has 16 residues. As DNA, the CDR3 is TGTGCCAGCAGCCCCAGGTCGGGGGGGGCGTCCTACGAGCAGTACTTC. This translates into CASSPRSGGASYEQYF.

This clonotype was picked up a small number of times. The chain is built from TRBV27 and TRBJ2-3; the match to TRBD2 covers 12 bases. Germline lookup yields CDR1 MNHEY and CDR2 SMNVEV (reference sequence). V was clipped by 6 bases and J by 5 bases; unmatched bases: 3. The CDR3 loop spans 14 amino acids. In nucleotides, the CDR3 is TGTGCCAGCAGCCGGGGACTAGCGGGAGATACGCAGTATTTT. It encodes CASSRGLAGDTQYF.

This chain connects TRBV29-1 to TRBJ1-3, with D possibly matching TRBD1 (6 bases). V gave up 4 bases and J gave up 2 bases, with 15 bases separating them. Germline CDR1 reads SQVTM; CDR2 reads ANQGSEA. CDR3 size: 15 residues. The CDR3 DNA is TGCAGCGTTGCCCAAACGGCAGGGGCTGGAAACACCATATATTTT. It translates to CSVAQTAGAGNTIYF.

In this sample, this clonotype turned up many times. The chain uses TRBV29-1 and TRBJ1-1, with D possibly being TRBD1 (6 bases). The length of the CDR3 is 14 residues. Trimming shortened V by 4 bases and J by 7 bases, and 19 bases separated the two germline ends. Per the germline V gene, CDR1 is SQVTM and CDR2 is ANQGSEA. The chain's CDR3 is CSVGFGGRADEAFF. In DNA, the CDR3 is TGCAGCGTTGGGTTTGGGGGCAGGGCGGATGAAGCTTTCTTT.

The V gene is TRBV24-1, the J gene TRBJ2-6; 7 positions agree with TRBD1. Trimming removed 11 bases from V and 0 bases from J; junction bases left unmatched: 12. Germline lookup yields CDR1 KGHDR and CDR2 SFDVKD. This CDR3 spans 17 amino acids. This CDR3 is CAIGSGTVLSGANVLTF. CDR3 coding DNA: TGTGCCATCGGGTCCGGGACAGTCCTCTCTGGGGCCAACGTCCTGACTTTC.

This sequence joins TRBV5-1 and TRBJ2-3; TRBD2 aligns across 9 bases. CDR1 and CDR2 from the germline V gene are SGHRS and YFSETQ. This CDR3 is built from 16 residues. The V segment lost 0 bases and the J segment 1 base; nucleotides outside the gene matches: 3. DNA for the CDR3: TGCGCCAGCAGCTTGGGGGCTAGCGGGGGCACAGATACGCAGTATTTT. As protein: CASSLGASGGTDTQYF.

This clonotype has a count of ten or more. V and J are TRBV6-5 and TRBJ2-4, with 10 positions matching TRBD2. From germline, CDR1 is MNHEY and CDR2 SVGAGI. The CDR3 consists of 19 residues. Trimming removed 0 bases from V and 0 bases from J; junction bases left unmatched: 8. The CDR3 region has the DNA TGTGCCAGCAGTTACTCTCTAGCGGGGGAGGCCCTAGCCAAAAACATTCAGTACTTC. Its translation: CASSYSLAGEALAKNIQYF.

This clonotype was seen many times. The chain combines TRBV20-1 with TRBJ2-1; weak D call: TRBD2 (6 bases). V shed 4 bases and J shed 6 bases, with 7 bases lying between them. The CDR3 is 11 amino acids. Germline V gene lookup returns CDR1 DFQATT and CDR2 SNEGSKA (reference sequence). The CDR3 spells CSATSVNEQFF. CDR3 bases: TGCAGTGCTACTAGCGTCAATGAGCAGTTCTTC.

This clonotype was detected a few times. The rearrangement uses TRBV5-1 and TRBJ1-1; 7 nucleotides agree with TRBD1. In germline, CDR1 is SGHRS, CDR2 YFSETQ. Trimming took 5 bases from V and 2 from J; bases not matched to a gene: 3. The CDR3 consists of 13 residues. CDR3: CASRWDSNTEAFF. In nucleotides, the CDR3 is TGCGCCAGCAGGTGGGACAGTAACACTGAAGCTTTCTTT.

As for this clonotype: A much larger clone differs by one base, so this may be a read error. The chain recombines TRBV20-1 with TRBJ2-7; TRBD2 matches 7 bases. The CDR3 runs 14 residues. The V gene's germline CDR1 is DFQATT and CDR2 SNEGSKA (reference sequence). DNA of the CDR3: TGCAGTACTAGAATTAGGACTAGCTCCTACGAGCAGTACTTC. Protein sequence: CSTRIRTSSYEQYF.

This clonotype was counted at least ten times. The gene calls are TRBV7-6 and TRBJ2-1, with a weak D call TRBD2 (6 bases). Trimming cost V 5 bases and J 8 bases, with 10 bases left between them. Germline-derived CDR1 and CDR2 are SGHVS and FNYEAQ. The CDR3 spans 12 residues. CDR3: CASSTSWDEQFF. The CDR3, as DNA: TGTGCCAGCAGCACTAGCTGGGATGAGCAGTTCTTC.